Following are 13 T cell receptor beta chains from one sample sequenced in a study of T cell responses to AZD1222 COVID-19 vaccine. TCRdb's copy holds only in-frame clones and misses some; the assay was immunoSEQ multiplex PCR. Among 120,000 to 150,000 clones listed, just over 90% were seen once. Sequencing was performed on peripheral blood, taken on day 0 of AZD1222 vaccination. The receptors were sampled from an adult in good health.

This clone was observed a handful of times. The chain links TRBV9 to TRBJ2-3; weak D call: TRBD2 (7 bases). This CDR3 comprises 18 residues. With 1 base removed from V and 1 base from J, the gap between germline ends came to 19 bases. Germline lookup yields CDR1 SGDLS and CDR2 YYNGEE. In nucleotides, the CDR3 is TGTGCCAGCAGCGTAAAGGGAGAGGGGGGGCTCCGCACAGATACGCAGTATTTT. It translates to CASSVKGEGGLRTDTQYF.

V is TRBV27 and J is TRBJ1-2; D is ambiguous. The CDR3 consists of 13 residues. In germline, CDR1 is MNHEY, CDR2 SMNVEV (reference sequence). Trimming removed 3 bases from V and 1 base from J, with 6 bases in between. In DNA form, the CDR3 reads TGTGCCAGCAGTTTCGGGGTTAACTATGGCTACACCTTC. This sequence encodes CASSFGVNYGYTF.

The chain links TRBV7-2 to TRBJ1-6; D gene unclear. Between the trimmed V and J ends, which lost 5 bases and 7 bases, there was a span of 15 bases. The CDR3 is 15 residues long. Germline loops: CDR1 SGHTA, CDR2 FQGNSA. The CDR3 region is CASSLSYKGNSPLHF. The CDR3 region has the DNA TGTGCCAGCAGCCTATCATACAAAGGGAATTCACCCCTCCACTTT.

J is TRBJ1-1 and V is TRBV5-1; unclear D gene. CDR1 SGHRS and CDR2 YFSETQ come from the germline V gene. V was clipped by 6 bases and J by 4 bases, with 19 bases between them. This CDR3 has 15 residues. The CDR3 reads CASNPLERSGTEAFF. CDR3 coding DNA: TGCGCCAGCAATCCTTTGGAACGGTCGGGCACTGAAGCTTTCTTT.

The genes are TRBV14 and TRBJ2-7; the D gene is possibly TRBD1 (5 bases). In germline, CDR1 is SGHDN, CDR2 FVKESK. V lost 3 bases, J lost 0 bases, and 6 bases lay in between. The CDR3 totals 13 residues. DNA for the CDR3: TGTGCCAGCAGCCACAGGGACTCCTACGAGCAGTACTTC. Its translation: CASSHRDSYEQYF.

The rearrangement links TRBV15 to TRBJ1-5; 10 bases agree with TRBD1. Germline-derived CDR1 and CDR2 are LNHNV and YYDKDF (reference sequence). The CDR3 covers 14 residues. After removal of 4 bases from V and 6 bases from J, the junction contained 3 bases not matched to a gene. In nucleotides, the CDR3 is TGTGCCACCAGCACCGACAGGGGGCTTCAGCCCCAGCATTTT. Translated: CATSTDRGLQPQHF.

The gene calls are TRBV5-8 and TRBJ2-3, with D uncertain. The CDR3 length is 13 residues. The germline V gene encodes CDR1 SGHTS and CDR2 YDEGEE. The V end was cut by 5 bases, the J end by 0 bases, with 7 bases between. The CDR3: CASRETSTDTQYF. The CDR3 DNA is TGTGCCAGCAGAGAGACTAGCACAGATACGCAGTATTTT.

This clone was seen more than once but under ten times. The chain has TRBV24-1 and TRBJ2-7; D possibly matches TRBD1 or TRBD2 (5 bases each). With 3 bases removed from V and 10 bases from J, the gap between germline ends came to 12 bases. CDR3 length: 12 amino acids. Germline CDR1 and CDR2: KGHDR and SFDVKD. CDR3: CATSDRGSRQYF. Here the CDR3 DNA reads TGTGCCACCAGTGATCGGGGCTCCCGACAGTACTTC.

This CDR3 is CASSQGFPTGTGANVLTF. CDR3 sequence (DNA): TGCGCCAGCAGCCAAGGGTTCCCAACAGGGACCGGGGCCAACGTCCTGACTTTC. The gene calls are TRBV4-1 and TRBJ2-6, with TRBD1 as a possible D gene (6 bases). The CDR3 extends over 18 amino acids. Trimming removed 1 base from V and 4 bases from J, with 17 bases in between. CDR1 and CDR2 from the germline V gene are MGHRA and YSYEKL.

The chain has TRBV7-8 and TRBJ2-7; D is uncertain. The germline V and J ends were trimmed by 5 bases and 5 bases, with 7 bases remaining between them. CDR3 length: 11 residues. CDR1 is SGHVS and CDR2 is FQNEAQ in the germline V gene. CDR3 region: CASSPLNEQYF. CDR3 nucleotide sequence: TGTGCCAGCAGCCCCCTAAACGAGCAGTACTTC. Looking up the rest from reference TRBV7-8 and TRBJ2-7 gives the full variable domain: GAGVSQSPRYKVAKRGQDVALRCDPISGHVSLFWYQQALGQGPEFLTYFQNEAQLDKSGLPSDRFFAERPEGSVSTLKIQRTQQEDSAVYLCASSPLNEQYFGPGTRLTVT.

The rearrangement uses TRBV6-6 and TRBJ1-4; D gene unclear. Trimming stripped 6 bases from V and 8 bases from J, with 19 bases between. This CDR3 is built from 15 residues. The germline gives CDR1 MNHNY, CDR2 SVGAGI (reference sequence). The CDR3 DNA sequence: TGTGCCAGCAGACGTGACGAAGCCGATCGGGAAAAACTGTTTTTT. This sequence encodes CASRRDEADREKLFF.

V and J are TRBV15 and TRBJ1-6, with a weak D call TRBD1 (6 bases). The length of the CDR3 is 16 residues. The germline gives CDR1 LNHNV, CDR2 YYDKDF (reference sequence). V dropped 2 bases and J dropped 10 bases, with 18 bases sitting between them. CDR3 in amino acids: CATSRPRQVPVSPLHF. CDR3 in DNA: TGTGCCACCAGCAGACCCCGACAGGTACCCGTCTCACCCCTCCACTTT.

J is TRBJ2-1 and V is TRBV5-4; TRBD2 might be the D (5 bases). This CDR3 has 14 amino acids. CDR1 SGHNT and CDR2 YYREEE come from the germline V gene (reference sequence). V lost 1 base to trimming and J lost 2 bases, with 7 bases between them. CDR3 DNA: TGTGCCAGCAGCTTGTCCGGGGCCTACAATGAGCAGTTCTTC. This translates into CASSLSGAYNEQFF.